This TCR beta chain was obtained from a study of regulatory T cells in long-lasting Graves disease. Time point specified: persistent/refractory GD, antithyroid drugs over 5 years with positive TRAb. There was RNA extracted from PBMCs, and the TCR library was made from it. The source of the patients was an endocrinology department in Xi'an, China. CDR3-region Arm-PCR and iRepertoire HTBI primers produced the TCR beta libraries. TCRdb reprocessed the multiplex PCR reads via MiXCR and lists one record per CDR3 protein. In the table there are 400,000 to 500,000 distinct CDR3 sequences, roughly a fifth of which are singletons. The V gene's germline CDR1 is DFQATT and CDR2 SNEGSKA (reference sequence). The CDR3 totals 13 residues. V dropped 7 bases and J dropped 1 base, with 11 bases sitting between them.

The clonotype was recovered from a female donor with Graves disease. Sequences were derived from peripheral blood mononuclear cells (PBMCs), sampled when the disease was refractory, from a patient treated with antithyroid drugs. V gene TRBV20-1 combines with J gene TRBJ1-5; D call uncertain. The CDR3 bases are TGCAGTGTTTCCGTCAAAAGCAATCAGCCCCAGCATTTT. Translated: CSVSVKSNQPQHF.